These T cell receptor beta chains were read from a single sample in a study of blood T cells in healthy people across ages. TCRdb passed the 5' RACE reads through MiXCR, listing each CDR3 protein once. The repertoire holds 870,000 or so distinct CDR3 sequences, about 28% seen once, with about 18% in the top ten. Sequencing was done on a sample of blood. The source is a woman older than 75 in good health. CDR3s include the opening cysteine and the closing phenylalanine or tryptophan.

CASSKITWQYF	TRBV11-2	TRBJ2-7
CASSYRPGGSTGPYEQYF	TRBV6-5	TRBJ2-7
CAWDPTGVTLTAFF	TRBV30	TRBJ1-1
CASSQDISVFYGYTF	TRBV4-1	TRBJ1-2
CSARRSSGDTDTQYF	TRBV20-1	TRBJ2-3
CSVARTGAIYGYTF	TRBV29-1	TRBJ1-2
CASSDGVWRETQYF	TRBV6-1	TRBJ2-5
CASSKGNTQYF	TRBV19	TRBJ2-3
CASSHNRGPYNEQFF	TRBV4-2	TRBJ2-1
CASSVVAAGSEQYF	TRBV7-2	NA
CASSLVGTSGGRPQYF	TRBV11-2	TRBJ2-5
CASSWGGQETQYF	TRBV25-1	TRBJ2-5
CASSPLADEQFF	TRBV18	TRBJ2-1
CASSSGGHTGELFF	TRBV5-1	TRBJ2-2
CASSSGLTGTNEQFF	TRBV7-9	TRBJ2-1
CASTQRGRGEKLFF	TRBV3-1	TRBJ1-4
CASSRQQEANEKLFF	TRBV3-1	TRBJ1-4
CASSDPGQTNYGYTF	TRBV5-1	TRBJ1-2
CASLRGAGANVLTF	TRBV12-3/TRBV12-4	TRBJ2-6
CASSARQGVDTQYF	TRBV10-1	TRBJ2-3
CSASEASGYNEQFF	TRBV20-1	TRBJ2-1
CASSGILRGVANEQYF	TRBV2	TRBJ2-5
CASSMMGNEQFF	TRBV19	TRBJ2-1
CAISEWIGVGYTF	TRBV10-3	TRBJ1-2
CASSPRLGTYNEQFF	TRBV7-2	TRBJ2-1
CASSAGPTDTQYF	TRBV2	TRBJ2-3
CASSHGTGGEKLFF	TRBV4-3	TRBJ1-4
CAVQTDYGYTF	TRBV3-1	TRBJ1-2
CSAPRGGTTNEQFF	TRBV20-1	TRBJ2-1
CSARVPEGKYQPQHF	TRBV20-1	TRBJ1-5
CASSYAELGEQYF	TRBV6-5	TRBJ2-5
CASSLRTGNTIYF	TRBV12-3/TRBV12-4	TRBJ1-3
CASSLQGYPSGNTIYF	TRBV7-2	TRBJ1-3
CASSREPGLAYEQYF	TRBV6-6	TRBJ2-7
CASRITGGAPNYGYTF	TRBV5-4	TRBJ1-2
CASSLAARSLGGYTF	TRBV7-2	TRBJ1-2
CATSAGLSTDTQYF	TRBV27	TRBJ2-3
CASKGRSYNEQFF	TRBV2	TRBJ2-1
CASSRDRGDEKLFF	TRBV4-2	TRBJ1-4
CASSQVGATGELFF	TRBV3-1	TRBJ2-2
CASSPLLGTEAFF	TRBV18	TRBJ1-1
CSVVDRGRNTEAFF	TRBV29-1	TRBJ1-1
CASTPRGSFTDTQYF	TRBV7-2	TRBJ2-3
CASSLDSRTGATQYF	TRBV7-2	TRBJ2-5
CASSLLTSEQYF	TRBV7-9	NA
CSASNPGQGRADTQYF	TRBV20-1	TRBJ2-3
CASSLAAGGPFGQFF	TRBV7-6	TRBJ2-1
CASSFSPNRLAGGPDTQYF	TRBV27	TRBJ2-3